Only one count was recorded for the clone carrying this T cell receptor beta chain. Its antigen remains unidentified. At least 5.5 micrograms of total RNA were extracted per sample. The data are from a study of blood T cells in healthy people across ages. Study-wide points: Long-lived donors carried more naive CD4+ cells and greater diversity than aged donors. CMV status of donors was unknown, possibly confounding expanded clonotype changes.

A sample-barcoded 5' primer and a J-beta primer mix were used in a second PCR of roughly 6 to 12 cycles. TCRdb reprocessed the 5' RACE reads via MiXCR and lists one record per CDR3 protein. This sample has over a million distinct CDR3 sequences, with roughly 59% found just once. Germline V CDR1 and CDR2: SEHNR, FQNEAQ (reference sequence). CDR3 length: 15 residues. V was clipped by 5 bases and J by 0 bases; unmatched bases: 4. This chain links TRBV7-9 with TRBJ2-4; 7 nucleotides align to TRBD2. The receptor's source is a man younger than 35 in good health. Sequenced sample: blood. In DNA form, the CDR3 reads TGTGCCAGCAGCCGTTCGGGGGGAGCCAAAAACATTCAGTACTTC. This codes for CASSRSGGAKNIQYF.